Shown below are 4 T cell receptor beta chains from a single sample sequenced in a study of OX40 agonist ivuxolimab in advanced cancers. Assay used: immunoSEQ multiplex PCR; TCRdb lists only in-frame clones, some missing. The table records more than 35,000 clones, roughly 80% of them present only once. The sample in question was CD4+ or CD8+ T cells sorted from blood, obtained in a trial of the OX40 agonist ivuxolimab. These receptors were obtained from an adult with an advanced solid tumor such as melanoma, head and neck, liver or kidney cancer.

The gene calls are TRBV5-1 and TRBJ2-1, with TRBD2 matching 7 bases. V shed 0 bases, J shed 3 bases, and the junction held 3 bases outside the gene matches. Germline V lookup: CDR1 SGHRS, CDR2 YFSETQ. This CDR3 is 15 amino acids long. CDR3 nucleotides: TGCGCCAGCAGCTTGGCTAGCGGAATCTACAATGAGCAGTTCTTC. It codes for CASSLASGIYNEQFF.

The gene calls are TRBV7-2 and TRBJ1-1; 8 positions match TRBD1. Per germline, CDR1 SGHTA and CDR2 FQGNSA. The CDR3 contains 14 residues. Trimming cost V 5 bases and J 3 bases; bases outside gene matches: 5. CDR3 loop: CASSPLTGDTEAFF. The CDR3 nucleotides read TGTGCCAGCAGCCCGCTGACAGGGGACACTGAAGCTTTCTTT.

This chain links TRBV5-6 with TRBJ1-5; D is perhaps TRBD1 (5 bases). Germline CDR1 and CDR2: SGHDT and YYEEEE. V was trimmed by 5 bases and J by 7 bases, leaving 19 bases between them. The CDR3 runs 15 residues. CDR3 region: CASSFGSGLGQPQHF. CDR3 DNA sequence: TGTGCCAGCAGTTTCGGCTCGGGGCTGGGACAGCCCCAGCATTTT.

The sample holds a few counts of this clone. This chain uses TRBV4-2 with TRBJ2-7; no definite D call. V lost 0 bases to trimming and J lost 5 bases, with 17 bases between them. Looked up from germline, CDR1 is LGHNA and CDR2 is YNFKEQ. This CDR3 comprises 16 residues. This chain's CDR3 is CASSQDWTDPWDEQYF. CDR3 bases: TGTGCCAGCAGCCAAGATTGGACGGATCCGTGGGACGAGCAGTACTTC.